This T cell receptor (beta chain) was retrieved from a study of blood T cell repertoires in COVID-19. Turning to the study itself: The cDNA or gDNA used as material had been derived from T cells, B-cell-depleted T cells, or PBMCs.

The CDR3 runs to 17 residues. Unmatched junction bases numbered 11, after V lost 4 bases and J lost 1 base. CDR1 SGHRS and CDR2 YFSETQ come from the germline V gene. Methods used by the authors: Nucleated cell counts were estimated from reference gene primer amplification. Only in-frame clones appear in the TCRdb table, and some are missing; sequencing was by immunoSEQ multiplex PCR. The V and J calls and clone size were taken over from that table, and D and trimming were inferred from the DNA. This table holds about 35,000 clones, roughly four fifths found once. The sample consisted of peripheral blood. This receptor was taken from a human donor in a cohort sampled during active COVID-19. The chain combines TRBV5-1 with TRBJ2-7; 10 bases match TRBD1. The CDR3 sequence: CASSLYKRTGGSYEQYF. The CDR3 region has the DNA TGCGCCAGCAGCCTATATAAAAGGACAGGGGGATCCTACGAGCAGTACTTC.